This passage covers 20 T cell receptor beta chains from one sample sequenced in a study. TCRdb recomputed calls from the RT-PCR reads with MiXCR, one row per CDR3 protein. Of about 680,000 distinct CDR3 sequences in the sample, 13% to 15% are singletons; the top ten hold roughly 4%. The sequenced sample consisted of memory CD4+ T cells from blood. The origin of the receptors is a female donor in good health, serving as a healthy control.

The CDR3 nucleotides are TGTGCCAGCAGCCCCTCCGGCAATGAAAAACTGTTTTTT. Amino acid sequence: CASSPSGNEKLFF. This chain uses TRBV3-1 with TRBJ1-4, with D hard to call. This CDR3 is built from 13 residues. CDR1 LGHDT and CDR2 YNNKEL come from the germline V gene (reference sequence). With 4 bases removed from V and 5 bases from J, the gap between germline ends came to 8 bases.

This chain uses TRBV10-3 with TRBJ1-2, with D hard to call. Trimming removed 2 bases at V and 0 bases at J, with 7 bases between. From germline, CDR1 is ENHRY and CDR2 SYGVKD. The CDR3 spans 14 residues. The CDR3 region is CAISEGPSNYGYTF. CDR3 nucleotide sequence: TGTGCCATCAGTGAGGGGCCCTCTAACTATGGCTACACCTTC.

This clonotype was detected a few times. The chain carries TRBV15 and TRBJ1-2, with D possibly being TRBD1 (5 bases). V was pared by 0 bases and J by 10 bases, with 21 bases between. The germline V gene encodes CDR1 LNHNV and CDR2 YYDKDF (reference sequence). This CDR3 comprises 16 residues. This chain's CDR3 is CATSRDPLGQGEDYTF. The CDR3 bases are TGTGCCACCAGCAGAGATCCATTGGGGCAGGGAGAAGACTACACCTTC.

This clonotype was recorded at least ten times. The chain couples TRBV5-1 to TRBJ2-5; TRBD2 agrees at 8 bases. This CDR3 is built from 15 residues. Trimming cost V 4 bases and J 3 bases; bases outside gene matches: 8. From germline, CDR1 is SGHRS and CDR2 YFSETQ. The CDR3 loop is CASSPGTSTEETQYF. CDR3 nucleotide sequence: TGCGCCAGCAGCCCTGGGACTAGTACTGAAGAGACCCAGTACTTC. The full variable domain, with the rest looked up from reference TRBV5-1 and TRBJ2-5, is KAGVTQTPRYLIKTRGQQVTLSCSPISGHRSVSWYQQTPGQGLQFLFEYFSETQRNKGNFPGRFSGRQFSNSRSEMNVSTLELGDSALYLCASSPGTSTEETQYFGPGTRLLVL.

This clonotype was counted ten times or more. The genes are TRBV6-2 or TRBV6-3 and TRBJ2-7; either TRBD1 or TRBD2 may fit D (5 bases each). The germline V gene encodes CDR1 MNHEY and CDR2 SVGEGT. V lost 6 bases and J lost 7, with 16 bases in between. CDR3 length: 13 residues. The CDR3 region has the DNA TGTGCCAGCAGATCCGGGCCCTGGGGGGAGCAGTACTTC. Translating it yields CASRSGPWGEQYF.

This clonotype came up many times. This chain uses TRBV6-2 or TRBV6-3 with TRBJ2-7, with D perhaps TRBD1 (5 bases). In germline, CDR1 is MNHEY, CDR2 SVGEGT. With 7 bases removed from V and 5 bases from J, the gap between germline ends came to 18 bases. The CDR3 has 14 amino acids. The CDR3 region is CASTHTTEENEQYF. CDR3 DNA sequence: TGTGCCAGCACCCATACGACAGAGGAGAACGAGCAGTACTTC.

The table lists this clonotype with a few counts. This rearrangement joins TRBV5-1 to TRBJ2-5, with 12 bases matching TRBD2. CDR3 length: 19 residues. Per the germline V gene, CDR1 is SGHRS and CDR2 is YFSETQ. The J segment lost 0 bases and the V segment lost 6 bases, leaving 15 bases of the junction unmatched. The CDR3 DNA follows: TGCGCCAGCACCCAACAGCCTACTAGCGGGAGGACGTACCAAGAGACCCAGTACTTC. It translates to CASTQQPTSGRTYQETQYF.

The V call is TRBV4-1, the J call TRBJ2-7; D may be TRBD1 (5 bases). V was clipped by 0 bases and J by 8 bases, with 14 bases between them. CDR3 length equals 14 residues. The germline CDR1 and CDR2 sequences are MGHRA and YSYEKL. The CDR3 sequence: CASSQDPTVNQQYF. The CDR3 DNA is TGCGCCAGCAGCCAAGACCCGACAGTAAATCAGCAGTACTTC.

This clonotype was seen only a few times. The chain couples TRBV6-5 to TRBJ1-1; TRBD1 is a possible D gene (6 bases). CDR1 MNHEY and CDR2 SVGAGI come from the germline V gene. There are 12 residues in the CDR3. Trimming stripped 6 bases from V and 11 bases from J, with 16 bases between. CDR3 amino acids: CASRTPGGRAFF. DNA for the CDR3: TGTGCCAGCAGGACCCCGGGGGGCCGGGCTTTCTTT.

This clonotype has more than one count but fewer than ten. V and J are TRBV7-2 and TRBJ2-5, with 8 bases matching TRBD1. This CDR3 spans 14 amino acids. Germline CDR1 and CDR2: SGHTA and FQGNSA. V was clipped by 5 bases and J by 5 bases; unmatched bases: 7. CDR3 nucleotide sequence: TGTGCCAGCAGCCGGGGACAGGATATGGAGACCCAGTACTTC. It yields the protein CASSRGQDMETQYF.

This clonotype has more than one count but fewer than ten. The chain links TRBV2 to TRBJ2-1; 9 positions match TRBD2. The CDR3 is 13 residues long. Trimming at V came to 2 bases and at J to 10 bases, leaving 3 bases not matched to a gene. Germline V gives CDR1 SNHLY, CDR2 FYNNEI. CDR3 sequence: CASSERLAGEQFF. CDR3 nucleotides: TGTGCCAGCAGTGAACGCCTAGCGGGGGAGCAGTTCTTC. Variable domain in full (rest from reference TRBV2 and TRBJ2-1): EPEVTQTPSHQVTQMGQEVILRCVPISNHLYFYWYRQILGQKVEFLVSFYNNEISEKSEIFDDQFSVERPDGSNFTLKIRSTKLEDSAMYFCASSERLAGEQFFGPGTRLTVL.

V is TRBV4-2 and J is TRBJ2-5; no clear D gene. The CDR3 extends over 13 amino acids. CDR1 LGHNA and CDR2 YNFKEQ come from the germline V gene. Trimming left V 0 bases short and J 4 bases short, with 6 bases between. This chain's CDR3 is CASSQDFGETQYF. The CDR3 DNA sequence: TGTGCCAGCAGCCAAGATTTTGGAGAGACCCAGTACTTC.

The sample holds a few counts of this clonotype. The V gene is TRBV7-8, the J gene TRBJ2-2; the D is unclear. This CDR3 is built from 13 residues. CDR1 and CDR2 from the germline V gene are SGHVS and FQNEAQ. The V and J ends lost 5 bases and 0 bases respectively, with 4 bases between them. The CDR3 sequence: CASSNTNTGELFF. The CDR3 DNA is TGTGCCAGCAGCAACACGAACACCGGGGAGCTGTTTTTT.

The chain combines TRBV29-1 with TRBJ2-5; 10 nucleotides line up with TRBD1. This CDR3 region has 15 residues. Germline V CDR1 and CDR2: SQVTM, ANQGSEA. With V trimmed by 4 bases and J by 1 base, 6 bases remained unmatched. In DNA form, the CDR3 reads TGCAGCGTTGTTGGGGACAGGGGCGTCCAAGAGACCCAGTACTTC. Translating gives CSVVGDRGVQETQYF.

This clonotype was detected only a few times. The rearrangement uses TRBV12-3 or TRBV12-4 and TRBJ2-1; D ambiguous. V lost 6 bases and J lost 1, with 16 bases in between. The CDR3 spans 16 residues. The CDR3, as DNA: TGTGCCAGCAGCCCTCTAGGTGAGGAGTCCTACAATGAGCAGTTCTTC. Its translation: CASSPLGEESYNEQFF.

The sample holds a few counts of this clonotype. This chain uses TRBV5-1 with TRBJ2-7; D call uncertain. This CDR3 region has 15 residues. Deletions cut 5 bases from V and 7 bases from J, with 22 bases between. CDR1 is SGHRS and CDR2 is YFSETQ in the germline V gene. CDR3 residues: CASRDPRTTPEEQYF. CDR3 sequence (DNA): TGCGCCAGCAGGGATCCACGTACGACGCCTGAAGAGCAGTACTTC.

The gene calls are TRBV5-1 and TRBJ2-7, with TRBD2 as a possible D gene (6 bases). Germline CDR1 reads SGHRS; CDR2 reads YFSETQ. Trimming removed 4 bases at V and 3 bases at J, with 11 bases between. The CDR3 has 13 residues. The chain's CDR3 is CASSLREFYEQYF. The CDR3 DNA is TGCGCCAGCAGCCTACGGGAGTTCTACGAGCAGTACTTC.

In its sample, this clonotype was seen a few times. V and J are TRBV27 and TRBJ2-7; 11 positions agree with TRBD2. There are 16 residues in the CDR3. The V gene's germline CDR1 is MNHEY and CDR2 SMNVEV (reference sequence). Trimming cost V 6 bases and J 3 bases; bases outside gene matches: 10. The CDR3 here is CASSIGLAGGIYEQYF. CDR3 DNA: TGTGCCAGCAGCATCGGGCTAGCGGGAGGAATCTACGAGCAGTACTTC.

The sample holds many counts of this clonotype. The V and J genes are TRBV12-3 or TRBV12-4 and TRBJ2-2; TRBD1 or TRBD2 may be the D gene (7 bases each). This CDR3 spans 18 amino acids. V shed 4 bases and J shed 5 bases, with 23 bases lying between them. CDR3 loop: CASSSHHPWQGGTGELFF. The CDR3, as DNA: TGTGCCAGCAGTTCCCACCACCCTTGGCAGGGGGGGACCGGGGAGCTGTTTTTT.

This clonotype came up many times. The J gene is TRBJ1-6, the V gene TRBV27, with D uncertain. V was trimmed by 5 bases and J by 8 bases, leaving 10 bases between them. CDR1 is MNHEY and CDR2 is SMNVEV in the germline V gene (reference sequence). The CDR3 runs 13 residues. The CDR3 here is CASSRAADSPLHF. The CDR3 coding sequence is TGTGCCAGCAGTCGAGCTGCCGATTCACCCCTCCACTTT.